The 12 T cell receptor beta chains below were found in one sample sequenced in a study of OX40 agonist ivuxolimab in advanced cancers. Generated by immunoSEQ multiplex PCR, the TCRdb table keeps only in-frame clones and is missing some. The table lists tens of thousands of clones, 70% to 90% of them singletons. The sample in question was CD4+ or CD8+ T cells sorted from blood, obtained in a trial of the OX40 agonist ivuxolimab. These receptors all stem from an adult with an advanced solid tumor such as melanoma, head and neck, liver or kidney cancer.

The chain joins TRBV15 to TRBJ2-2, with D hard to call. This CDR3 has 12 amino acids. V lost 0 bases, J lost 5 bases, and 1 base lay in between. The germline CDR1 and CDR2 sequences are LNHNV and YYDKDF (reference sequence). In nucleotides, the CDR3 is TGTGCCACCAGCAGAGATACCGGGGAGCTGTTTTTT. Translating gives CATSRDTGELFF.

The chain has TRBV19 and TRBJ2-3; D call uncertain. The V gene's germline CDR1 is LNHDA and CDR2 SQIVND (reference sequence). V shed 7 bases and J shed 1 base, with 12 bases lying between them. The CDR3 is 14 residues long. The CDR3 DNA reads TGTGCCAGTAAACTTGGAGCTGGCACAGATACGCAGTATTTT. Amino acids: CASKLGAGTDTQYF.

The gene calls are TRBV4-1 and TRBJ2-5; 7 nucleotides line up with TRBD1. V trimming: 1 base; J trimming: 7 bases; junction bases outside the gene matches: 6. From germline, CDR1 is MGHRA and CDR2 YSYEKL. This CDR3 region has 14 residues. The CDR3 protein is CASSQGPDRPTQYF. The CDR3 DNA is TGCGCCAGCAGCCAAGGACCGGACAGGCCGACCCAGTACTTC.

The CDR3 sequence: CASSIAAGRVETQYF. The CDR3 DNA reads as TGTGCCAGCAGCATCGCAGCTGGACGGGTCGAGACCCAGTACTTC. The V call is TRBV5-5, the J call TRBJ2-5; no clear D. Germline CDR1 is SGHKS and CDR2 is YYEKEE (reference sequence). V gave up 4 bases and J gave up 5 bases, with 18 bases separating them. The CDR3 has 15 amino acids.

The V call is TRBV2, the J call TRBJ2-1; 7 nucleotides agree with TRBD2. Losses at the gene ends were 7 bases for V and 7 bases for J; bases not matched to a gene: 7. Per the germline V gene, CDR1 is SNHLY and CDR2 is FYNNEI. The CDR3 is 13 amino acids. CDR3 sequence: CASTTSVINEQFF. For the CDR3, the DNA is TGTGCCAGCACCACTAGCGTTATAAATGAGCAGTTCTTC. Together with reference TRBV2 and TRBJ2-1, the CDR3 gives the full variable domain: EPEVTQTPSHQVTQMGQEVILRCVPISNHLYFYWYRQILGQKVEFLVSFYNNEISEKSEIFDDQFSVERPDGSNFTLKIRSTKLEDSAMYFCASTTSVINEQFFGPGTRLTVL.

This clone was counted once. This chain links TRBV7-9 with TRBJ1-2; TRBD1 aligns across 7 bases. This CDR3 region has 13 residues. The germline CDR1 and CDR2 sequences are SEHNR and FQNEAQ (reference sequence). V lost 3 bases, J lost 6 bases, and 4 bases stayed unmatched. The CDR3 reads CASSFRDSDGYTF. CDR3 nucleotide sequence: TGTGCCAGCAGCTTTAGGGACAGCGATGGCTACACCTTC.

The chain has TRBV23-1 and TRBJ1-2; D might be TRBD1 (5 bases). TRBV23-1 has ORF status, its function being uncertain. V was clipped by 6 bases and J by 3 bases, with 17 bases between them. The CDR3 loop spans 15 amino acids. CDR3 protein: CASSHPQESDYGYTF. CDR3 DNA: TGCGCCAGCAGCCATCCACAGGAGAGCGACTATGGCTACACCTTC.

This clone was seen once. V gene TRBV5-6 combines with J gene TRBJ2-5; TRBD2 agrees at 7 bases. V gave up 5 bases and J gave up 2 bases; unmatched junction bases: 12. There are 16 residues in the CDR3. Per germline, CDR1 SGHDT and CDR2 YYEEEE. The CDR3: CASSPSGAAGQETQYF. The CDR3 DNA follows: TGTGCCAGCAGTCCCTCCGGGGCAGCGGGACAAGAGACCCAGTACTTC.

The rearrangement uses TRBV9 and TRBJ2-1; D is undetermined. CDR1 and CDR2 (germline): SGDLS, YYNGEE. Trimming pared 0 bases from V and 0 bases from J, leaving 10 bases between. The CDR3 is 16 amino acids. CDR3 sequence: CASSVGLPPSYNEQFF. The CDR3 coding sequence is TGTGCCAGCAGCGTAGGACTGCCGCCCTCCTACAATGAGCAGTTCTTC.

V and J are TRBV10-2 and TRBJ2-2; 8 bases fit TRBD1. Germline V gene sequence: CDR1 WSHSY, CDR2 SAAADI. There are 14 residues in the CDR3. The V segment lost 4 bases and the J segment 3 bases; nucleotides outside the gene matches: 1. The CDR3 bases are TGCGCCAGCAGTGGGACAGGGCACACCGGGGAGCTGTTTTTT. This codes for CASSGTGHTGELFF.

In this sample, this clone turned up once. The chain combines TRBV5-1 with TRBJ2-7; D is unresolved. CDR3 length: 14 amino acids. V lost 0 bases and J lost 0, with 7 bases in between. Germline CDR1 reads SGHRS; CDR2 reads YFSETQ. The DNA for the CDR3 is TGCGCCAGCAGCTTGGGGGGTACCTCCTACGAGCAGTACTTC. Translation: CASSLGGTSYEQYF.

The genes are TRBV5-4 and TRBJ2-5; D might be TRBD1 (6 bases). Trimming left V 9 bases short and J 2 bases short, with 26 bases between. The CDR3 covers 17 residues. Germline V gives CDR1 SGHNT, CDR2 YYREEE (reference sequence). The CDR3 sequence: CAIHNLGARGEQETQYF. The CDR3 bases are TGTGCCATCCACAATTTGGGGGCGCGAGGAGAACAAGAGACCCAGTACTTC.